Listed here is a single TCR beta chain. The CDR3 is made up of 13 amino acids. In germline, CDR1 is DFQATT, CDR2 SNEGSKA (reference sequence). Trimming shortened V by 3 bases and J by 7 bases, and 13 bases separated the two germline ends. The data belong to a study of blood T cell repertoires in COVID-19. TCRdb keeps only in-frame clones here, not all; method: immunoSEQ multiplex PCR. The sample yields about 38,000 clones, 65% to 75% seen once. The rearrangement links TRBV20-1 to TRBJ2-1; D is possibly TRBD2 (5 bases). The sequencing sample was made of peripheral blood. The clonotype originates from a man aged 65-85 years with COVID-19, enrolled during active disease. In nucleotides, the CDR3 is TGCAGTGCTAGTTATTGGGGAGCTAATGAGCAGTTCTTC. Translation gives CSASYWGANEQFF.